These 32 T cell receptor beta chains were sequenced from one sample in a study of neurological immune-mediated disorders. TCRdb independently ran MiXCR on the 5' RACE reads; one entry per CDR3 protein. Of around 42,000 distinct CDR3 sequences in the sample, approximately 13% were seen once. Time point noted: longitudinal time-point 3. The material sequenced was PBMCs. The receptor source for this set is a man aged 25-40 years in good health.

V and J are TRBV7-2 and TRBJ1-1; 8 bases agree with TRBD1. The CDR3 runs 13 residues. CDR1 and CDR2 (germline): SGHTA, FQGNSA. Trimming at V came to 4 bases and at J to 8 bases, leaving 6 bases not matched to a gene. CDR3 loop: CASSYGQGGEAFF. As DNA, the CDR3 is TGTGCCAGCAGCTATGGACAGGGCGGGGAAGCTTTCTTT.

This clonotype was observed at least ten times. V is TRBV18 and J is TRBJ2-5; a weak D match, TRBD2 (6 bases). The CDR3 extends over 17 amino acids. V dropped 1 base and J dropped 4 bases, with 19 bases sitting between them. Germline V lookup: CDR1 KGHSH, CDR2 LQKENI. The CDR3 loop reads CASSPLPSGGTGETQYF. The CDR3 DNA reads as TGTGCCAGCTCACCACTGCCATCAGGCGGGACGGGAGAGACCCAGTACTTC.

This clonotype was observed many times. The chain couples TRBV7-3 to TRBJ1-1; 8 positions match TRBD1. This CDR3 comprises 13 residues. Germline V gene lookup returns CDR1 SGHTA and CDR2 FQGTGA. V trimming: 1 base; J trimming: 7 bases; junction bases outside the gene matches: 2. The CDR3 protein is CASSLKGTGEAFF. CDR3 DNA sequence: TGTGCCAGCAGCTTAAAGGGGACAGGTGAAGCTTTCTTT.

This clonotype was seen many times. The V and J genes are TRBV5-1 and TRBJ2-1; TRBD2 matches at 14 bases. The CDR3 runs to 17 residues. V shed 2 bases and J 4 bases; nucleotides not matched to a gene: 5. The V gene's germline CDR1 is SGHRS and CDR2 YFSETQ. CDR3 residues: CASSFTGLAGVYNEQFF. Here the CDR3 DNA reads TGCGCCAGCAGCTTTACGGGACTAGCGGGAGTATACAATGAGCAGTTCTTC.

This clonotype showed up many times. The rearrangement links TRBV7-9 to TRBJ1-1; a weak D match, TRBD1 (5 bases). Trimming shortened V by 6 bases and J by 1 base, and 12 bases separated the two germline ends. The CDR3 has 14 residues. Germline CDR1 reads SEHNR; CDR2 reads FQNEAQ (reference sequence). The CDR3 is CASRLGAGNTEAFF. The CDR3 DNA is TGTGCCAGCAGACTTGGGGCGGGGAACACTGAAGCTTTCTTT.

The table lists this clonotype with many counts. The chain couples TRBV12-3 or TRBV12-4 to TRBJ2-5; 13 nucleotides line up with TRBD2. V shed 3 bases, J shed 1 base, and the junction held 5 bases outside the gene matches. This CDR3 has 17 residues. The CDR3 coding sequence is TGTGCCAGCAGTTTGGTGGGACTAGCGGGAACCCAAGAGACCCAGTACTTC. This translates into CASSLVGLAGTQETQYF.

This clonotype appeared many times. V is TRBV29-1 and J is TRBJ2-7; no firm D call. Germline CDR1 SQVTM, CDR2 ANQGSEA. The CDR3 extends over 8 amino acids. The V end was cut by 6 bases, the J end by 7 bases, with 4 bases between. The CDR3 spells CSVIEQYF. Written as DNA, the CDR3 is TGCAGCGTAATTGAGCAGTACTTC.

In regard to this clonotype: A much bigger clone sits one base away, suggesting this may be a read error. Here the CDR3 reads CASGEGLYNQPQHF. For the CDR3, the DNA is TGTGCTAGTGGGGAGGGTTTGTACAATCAGCCCCAGCATTTT. This rearrangement joins TRBV12-5 to TRBJ1-5; no definite D call. V was trimmed by 6 bases and J by 3 bases, leaving 12 bases between them. The CDR3 covers 14 residues. Germline CDR1 reads LGHNT; CDR2 reads FRNRAP.

This clonotype has at least ten counts. J is TRBJ2-4 and V is TRBV20-1, with 8 bases matching TRBD2. The CDR3 extends over 15 amino acids. Looked up from germline, CDR1 is DFQATT and CDR2 is SNEGSKA (reference sequence). J gave up 8 bases and V 3 bases, and 12 bases lay outside the gene matches. CDR3 nucleotides: TGCAGTGCTAGTTTATCTGCGGGAGGAGTTTACATTCAGTACTTC. It specifies CSASLSAGGVYIQYF.

This clonotype has at least ten counts. The chain couples TRBV20-1 to TRBJ1-6; TRBD1 agrees at 8 bases. Germline values: CDR1 DFQATT, CDR2 SNEGSKA (reference sequence). Trimming took 5 bases from V and 7 from J; bases not matched to a gene: 7. This CDR3 has 14 residues. The chain's CDR3 is CSALADRENSPLHF. The CDR3 DNA follows: TGCAGTGCTTTAGCGGACAGGGAAAATTCACCCCTCCACTTT.

This clonotype was found many times. This chain uses TRBV5-1 with TRBJ2-7, with TRBD1 as a possible D gene (6 bases). Per germline, CDR1 SGHRS and CDR2 YFSETQ. V lost 5 bases, J lost 2 bases, and 14 bases lay in between. The CDR3 runs 14 residues. In DNA, the CDR3 is TGCGCCAGCAGTTGGAGGCAGGGGACCTACGAGCAGTACTTC. It yields the protein CASSWRQGTYEQYF.

This clonotype occurred many times. The CDR3: CASSFGGLLGSEQFF. Written as DNA, the CDR3 is TGTGCCAGCAGCTTTGGGGGGTTGTTAGGGAGTGAGCAGTTCTTC. The chain employs TRBV5-5 and TRBJ2-1; a possible D gene is TRBD2 (6 bases). CDR1 SGHKS and CDR2 YYEKEE come from the germline V gene (reference sequence). Trimming removed 2 bases from V and 9 bases from J, with 18 bases in between. The CDR3 consists of 15 residues.

Ten or more counts support this clonotype. V is TRBV10-3 and J is TRBJ1-2; 8 bases fit TRBD1. The CDR3 covers 14 residues. Germline lookup yields CDR1 ENHRY and CDR2 SYGVKD. Trimming removed 4 bases from V and 6 bases from J; junction bases left unmatched: 7. The CDR3 nucleotides are TGTGCCATCAGTGCTGATACAGGGGGGCATGGCTACACCTTC. It translates to CAISADTGGHGYTF.

The V call is TRBV15, the J call TRBJ2-7; 8 bases agree with TRBD2. The CDR3 is 14 amino acids. V gave up 3 bases and J gave up 4 bases; unmatched junction bases: 5. Germline V gene data show CDR1 as LNHNV and CDR2 as YYDKDF (reference sequence). DNA of the CDR3: TGTGCCACCAGCAGCCCGCGGGAGGATTACGAGCAGTACTTC. Protein product: CATSSPREDYEQYF.

This clonotype was seen repeatedly, ten times or more. The V and J genes are TRBV20-1 and TRBJ2-3; 10 bases line up with TRBD2. CDR3 length: 14 amino acids. The V and J ends lost 2 bases and 4 bases, in that order; junction bases with no gene match: 3. Germline V gives CDR1 DFQATT, CDR2 SNEGSKA (reference sequence). The CDR3 is CSARLAGVPDTQYF. The CDR3 DNA reads TGCAGTGCTAGACTAGCGGGAGTACCAGATACGCAGTATTTT.

This clonotype has at least ten counts. The chain has TRBV29-1 and TRBJ2-7, with 8 bases lining up with TRBD2. From germline, CDR1 is SQVTM and CDR2 ANQGSEA. The trim removed 5 bases at V and 3 bases at J, leaving 6 bases unmatched. This CDR3 has 13 amino acids. CDR3 in amino acids: CSVYSGINYEQYF. The CDR3 DNA reads TGCAGCGTTTATAGCGGGATAAACTACGAGCAGTACTTC.

Many counts were recorded for this clonotype. The chain's CDR3 is CASSLGQQLYEQYF. The CDR3, as DNA: TGTGCCAGCAGCTTGGGACAGCAACTCTACGAGCAGTACTTC. The chain recombines TRBV27 with TRBJ2-7; 7 bases fit TRBD1. Trimming took 6 bases from V and 3 from J; bases not matched to a gene: 8. From germline, CDR1 is MNHEY and CDR2 SMNVEV (reference sequence). This CDR3 has 14 amino acids.

This clonotype was detected ten times or more. The rearrangement joins TRBV5-6 to TRBJ2-2; 10 bases match TRBD2. With V trimmed by 2 bases and J by 7 bases, 5 bases remained unmatched. This CDR3 comprises 15 residues. Germline V lookup: CDR1 SGHDT, CDR2 YYEEEE. In DNA, the CDR3 is TGTGCCAGCAGCTTAAGCGGGAGGGGTGTCGGGGAGCTGTTTTTT. Protein sequence: CASSLSGRGVGELFF. Supplemented by reference TRBV5-6 and TRBJ2-2, the full variable domain reads DAGVTQSPTHLIKTRGQQVTLRCSPKSGHDTVSWYQQALGQGPQFIFQYYEEEERQRGNFPDRFSGHQFPNYSSELNVNALLLGDSALYLCASSLSGRGVGELFFGEGSRLTVL.

This clonotype occurred a few times. A read error may explain this, as a much larger clone is one base away. This chain joins TRBV10-3 and TRBJ2-3; 9 bases are a match to TRBD2. Looked up from germline, CDR1 is ENHRY and CDR2 is SYGVKD. The CDR3 length is 15 residues. The CDR3 is CAISDPSGNKDTRYF. As DNA, the CDR3 is TGTGCCATCAGTGACCCTAGCGGGAATAAAGATACGCGGTATTTT.

This clonotype appeared many times. J is TRBJ2-5 and V is TRBV11-2; unclear D gene. The CDR3 totals 17 residues. The germline CDR1 and CDR2 sequences are SGHAT and FQNNGV. Trimming took 5 bases from V and 1 from J, leaving 20 bases between them. CDR3 sequence reads: CASSLYGRGSFQETQYF. As DNA, the CDR3 is TGTGCCAGCAGCCTCTACGGTCGCGGCTCCTTCCAAGAGACCCAGTACTTC.

This clonotype has at least ten counts. The rearrangement uses TRBV29-1 and TRBJ2-3, with D hard to call. V gave up 6 bases and J gave up 1 base, with 5 bases separating them. Per the germline V gene, CDR1 is SQVTM and CDR2 is ANQGSEA. The CDR3 is made up of 11 amino acids. The CDR3 loop reads CSVGGTDTQYF. In DNA, the CDR3 is TGCAGCGTAGGAGGCACAGATACGCAGTATTTT.

This clonotype was observed a few times. The V gene is TRBV27, the J gene TRBJ1-2; D is possibly TRBD1 (5 bases). V was trimmed by 8 bases and J by 4 bases, leaving 11 bases between them. CDR3 length: 12 amino acids. Germline V CDR1 and CDR2: MNHEY, SMNVEV (reference sequence). The CDR3 DNA follows: TGTGCCAGCGGGACGCATATCTATGGCTACACCTTC. It codes for CASGTHIYGYTF.

This clonotype has ten or more counts. The chain recombines TRBV6-5 with TRBJ2-5; tentatively, D is TRBD2 (7 bases). CDR3 length equals 15 residues. Trimming stripped 2 bases from V and 5 bases from J, with 15 bases between. CDR1 and CDR2 from the germline V gene are MNHEY and SVGAGI. DNA of the CDR3: TGTGCCAGCAGTTACCGTGACGGGGGGCCGGAGACCCAGTACTTC. It codes for CASSYRDGGPETQYF.

Many counts were recorded for this clonotype. The chain joins TRBV10-3 to TRBJ2-2, with D perhaps matching TRBD2 (5 bases). V gave up 4 bases and J gave up 1 base, with 7 bases separating them. CDR3 length: 14 amino acids. The germline V gene encodes CDR1 ENHRY and CDR2 SYGVKD. The CDR3 DNA reads TGTGCCATCAGTGGAGGGCAGAACACCGGGGAGCTGTTTTTT. Amino acid sequence: CAISGGQNTGELFF.

This clonotype was seen at least ten times. The chain joins TRBV10-3 to TRBJ2-3, with D unresolved. The CDR3 runs to 12 residues. Per the germline V gene, CDR1 is ENHRY and CDR2 is SYGVKD. V lost 2 bases, J lost 6 bases, and 6 bases lay in between. Written as DNA, the CDR3 is TGTGCCATCAGTGAGACCAGGGATACGCAGTATTTT. This translates into CAISETRDTQYF.

This clonotype was seen ten or more times. This chain uses TRBV20-1 with TRBJ2-1; tentative D call: TRBD2 (6 bases). The V end lost 7 bases, the J end lost 3 bases, and 19 bases lay between the germline ends. The CDR3 consists of 15 residues. CDR1 is DFQATT, CDR2 SNEGSKA, per germline (reference sequence). Here the CDR3 reads CSGKGRSAHYNEQFF. The CDR3 bases are TGCAGTGGAAAAGGGAGGTCAGCTCACTACAATGAGCAGTTCTTC.

This clonotype has a count of ten or more. The rearrangement joins TRBV20-1 to TRBJ2-7; tentatively, D is TRBD1 or TRBD2 (6 bases each). This CDR3 contains 12 residues. CDR1 is DFQATT, CDR2 SNEGSKA, per germline (reference sequence). Trimming cost V 1 base and J 9 bases, with 13 bases left between them. CDR3 sequence: CSARGVQGGQYF. CDR3 in DNA: TGCAGTGCTAGAGGCGTACAGGGAGGGCAGTACTTC.

The table lists this clonotype with many counts. The J gene is TRBJ2-5, the V gene TRBV28; D is undetermined. V was clipped by 6 bases and J by 7 bases, with 15 bases between them. This CDR3 has 13 residues. Germline-derived CDR1 and CDR2 are MDHEN and SYDVKM. The CDR3 loop is CASRPDRFGTQYF. Written as DNA, the CDR3 is TGTGCCAGCAGACCCGACCGGTTCGGGACCCAGTACTTC. The variable domain in full, with the rest retrieved from reference TRBV28 and TRBJ2-5, is DVKVTQSSRYLVKRTGEKVFLECVQDMDHENMFWYRQDPGLGLRLIYFSYDVKMKEKGDIPEGYSVSREKKERFSLILESASTNQTSMYLCASRPDRFGTQYFGPGTRLLVL.

The sample holds many counts of this clonotype. The germline gene is not matched at one end of the junction; a read error may be the cause. The chain joins TRBV27 to TRBJ2-7, with 7 bases fitting TRBD2. Germline assignment: CDR1 MNHEY and CDR2 SMNVEV (reference sequence). This CDR3 is 13 amino acids long. CDR3 sequence (DNA): TGTGCCAGCAGAAGGATAGACAGTCAGGGAGGGTCGTTC. It codes for CASRRIDSQGGSF.

The table lists this clonotype with many counts. The chain recombines TRBV12-3 or TRBV12-4 with TRBJ2-1; D is possibly TRBD1 (6 bases). V was shortened by 6 bases and J by 5 bases, with 11 bases between the two germline ends. The CDR3 length is 13 residues. Here the CDR3 DNA reads TGTGCCAGCAGACCGGGACACAACAATGAGCAGTTCTTC. Amino acids: CASRPGHNNEQFF.

The chain has TRBV11-1 and TRBJ2-1; maybe TRBD1 (5 bases). V gave up 5 bases and J gave up 0 bases, with 20 bases separating them. The CDR3 is 18 amino acids. Germline loops: CDR1 SGHAT, CDR2 FQDESV (reference sequence). CDR3 in amino acids: CASSPSRGPGPSYNEQFF. Here the CDR3 DNA reads TGTGCCAGCAGCCCCTCTAGGGGCCCGGGCCCCTCCTACAATGAGCAGTTCTTC.

On this clonotype itself: A read error may explain this, as a much larger clone is one base away. The chain links TRBV5-1 to TRBJ1-1; perhaps TRBD1 as D (5 bases). The CDR3 spans 14 residues. The germline CDR1 and CDR2 sequences are SGHRS and YFSETQ. The chain's CDR3 is CASSPLQVLIEGFF. The DNA for the CDR3 is TGCGCCAGCAGCCCGCTACAGGTTCTCATTGAAGGTTTCTTT.